These 3 T cell receptor beta chains were all obtained from the same sample, sequenced in a study of CD8 T cells in ankylosing spondylitis (dated by TCRdb to about 2017). Broad study findings and their caveats: A TCR beta motif made up of eight highly homologous amino acid variants appeared to be characteristic of blood from ankylosing spondylitis patients.

The method was 5' RACE. Reads for this sample came from an Illumina HiSeq 2500. TCRdb trimmed public reads at Q25 via fastp, called clones via MiXCR and kept in-frame beta chains. One record per CDR3 amino acid sequence lists the most common genes and DNA. The sample table holds roughly 700,000 distinct CDR3 sequences, of which roughly 19% were seen once. 15% to 20% of the sample goes to the ten largest clones. The antigens of these receptors remain unknown. Source material: blood, either unsorted or a sorted T cell fraction (not recorded which). These receptors came from a male donor with ankylosing spondylitis.

This clonotype showed up just a few times. V is TRBV7-9 and J is TRBJ2-7, with 9 bases matching TRBD2. The germline gives CDR1 SEHNR, CDR2 FQNEAQ (reference sequence). The junction had 7 bases not matched to a gene; V was cut back by 1 base and J by 3 bases. This CDR3 has 16 residues. The CDR3 protein is CASSLVTSGDLYEQYF. DNA for the CDR3: TGTGCCAGCAGCTTAGTGACTAGCGGAGATCTCTACGAGCAGTACTTC.

V is TRBV19 and J is TRBJ2-7; TRBD2 agrees at 9 bases. The CDR3 runs 13 residues. Losses at the gene ends were 5 bases for V and 6 bases for J; bases not matched to a gene: 5. Germline loops: CDR1 LNHDA, CDR2 SQIVND (reference sequence). This chain's CDR3 is CASSPPGLAEQYF. CDR3 coding DNA: TGTGCCAGTAGTCCCCCGGGACTAGCCGAGCAGTACTTC.

The chain combines TRBV12-3 or TRBV12-4 with TRBJ2-2; 15 nucleotides agree with TRBD2. J gave up 7 bases and V 6 bases, and 9 bases lay outside the gene matches. This CDR3 has 17 amino acids. CDR3: CASRGLAGGYDGGELFF. The CDR3 DNA reads TGTGCCAGCAGGGGACTAGCGGGAGGTTATGACGGCGGGGAGCTGTTTTTT.